Described below is a single TCR beta chain sequence and its context. Its antigen is currently unknown. The data are from a study of T cells in narcolepsy. Study context: Donors had narcolepsy type 1 or type 2, or were healthy controls. Study observations and caveats: Autoreactive HCRT-specific and TRIB2-specific clonotypes were marked in same-patient CSF-versus-blood CD4+ comparisons. Reportedly, autoreactive clonotypes were serially detected in patients' blood but not controls'. Some memory CD4+ repertoires had no autoreactive clone sequences.

Assay: immunoSEQ multiplex PCR; the TCRdb copy retains only in-frame clones and omits some. This table has tens of thousands of clones, about 85% appearing once. The CDR3 runs 13 residues. V gave up 2 bases and J gave up 0 bases, with 7 bases separating them. Germline lookup yields CDR1 GTSNPN and CDR2 SVGIG (reference sequence). The chain employs TRBV30 and TRBJ1-1; D gene ambiguous. The sample comprised CD45RA- memory CD4+ T cells from PBMCs. The TCR sequence derives from a human donor with narcolepsy. The CDR3 bases are TGTGCCTGGAGTTCCCAGTTGAACACTGAAGCTTTCTTT. Amino acids: CAWSSQLNTEAFF.